This T cell receptor (beta chain) appears in the sequencing data of a study of blood T cell repertoires in COVID-19 (dated by TCRdb to about 2020). Background for the entire study: Collaborator samples came from the United States, Italy and Spain and covered acute and convalescent phases of COVID-19. The prospective study material was composed of cDNA or gDNA derived from T cells, B-cell-depleted T cells, or PBMCs. The dataset comprised deeply sampled blood TCRbeta repertoires from subjects exposed to, actively infected with, or recovered from COVID-19. A freely available public database, intended as a resource for researchers studying the immune response to SARS-CoV-2, is where the repertoires were released. Samples came from the ongoing ImmuneRACE study (first 160 participants) plus 1,254 subjects from 6 global collaborators. A de-identified subject ID, COVID-19 status, age in years and sex were almost always included in the sample metadata. Where available, HLA class I and class II types were obtained from metadata supplied by the sample provider rather than from assay-based typing.

In regard to this clone: The clone's antigen remains unknown. Within one base of it there is no much larger clone, and no base qualities were kept.

TCRbeta CDR3 regions were amplified from genomic DNA by means of the immunoSEQ Assay, a bias-controlled multiplex PCR. The study's processing was this. The number of nucleated cells in each sample was estimated by amplification of reference gene primers within the assay. To quantify the absolute abundance of each unique TCRbeta CDR3 rearrangement, sequence reads were collapsed and filtered. For each sample, productive Simpson clonality was calculated as the square root of Simpson's diversity index across productive rearrangements. The table comes from immuneACCESS by way of TCRdb, which keeps in-frame sequences with V and J called. Part of the clones is missing from these tables; in studies checked, under half for an unresolved V gene and the rest for unknown reasons. V and J calls and clone size are those listed in that table; D and trimming were worked out from the DNA. For this sample there are about 270,000 clones; 91% appear just once. The ten largest make up approximately 2.6% of the sample.

At one collaborating source in Seattle, patients were enrolled during active infection and were followed longitudinally through the course of disease. Each collaborating institution followed its own protocols to collect whole blood in K2EDTA tubes. For TCRbeta analysis, collaborator samples were shipped as frozen whole blood, as isolated PBMCs, or as DNA extracted from either sample type. What the authors observed across the whole study: The amount of clinical and demographic metadata varied by source and participant and was provided uncurated.

Including the terminal cysteine and phenylalanine, the CDR3 comprises 22 residues. The entry retains the CDR3 DNA only, 66 bases that are in frame from base 1. Cut back by 3 bases and 0 bases, the V and J ends lie 27 bases apart. CDR1 is given as LGHDT and CDR2 as YNNKEL, both from the germline V gene (reference sequence). The chain was built from TRBV3-1 (or the pseudogene TRBV3-2) and TRBJ2-6, and the D gene may be TRBD2, 7 bases matching. The sample was peripheral blood. The sequence was obtained from a person aged 18 to 30 with COVID-19, enrolled during active disease. The CDR3 loop reads CASSQSWGGRITSSSGANVLTF. The DNA sequence reads TGTGCCAGCAGCCAGTCATGGGGGGGGCGCATCACCTCAAGCTCTGGGGCCAACGTCCTGACTTTC.